Presented here are 22 T cell receptor beta chains from one specimen sequenced in a study of CD8+CD57+ T cells in acquired aplastic anemia. The TCR beta profiling, which covered VDJ combination and CDR3 sequence, was carried out using genomic DNA as the template. TCRdb processed the reads anew with MiXCR; each CDR3 protein has one entry. The sample yields around 170,000 distinct CDR3 sequences, around 60% seen once. Sequencing input: sorted CD4+, CD8+, or CD8+CD57+ T cells (not recorded which) from PBMCs. These receptors all stem from a human donor in good health.

In this sample, this clonotype turned up a few times. This chain links TRBV6-2 or TRBV6-3 with TRBJ2-7; 16 bases agree with TRBD2. Germline V gene data show CDR1 as MNHEY and CDR2 as SVGEGT. The CDR3 contains 17 residues. Unmatched junction bases numbered 2, after V lost 2 bases and J lost 1 base. DNA for the CDR3: TGTGCCAGCAGTTACGCGGGACTAGCGGGGGGGTCCTACGAGCAGTACTTC. Amino acid sequence: CASSYAGLAGGSYEQYF.

This chain joins TRBV24-1 and TRBJ2-5; 7 bases line up with TRBD1. Germline loops: CDR1 KGHDR, CDR2 SFDVKD. The ends lost 0 bases at V and 4 bases at J; junction bases unmatched: 16. This CDR3 is 19 amino acids long. CDR3 sequence (DNA): TGTGCCACCAGTGATTTGCAAGCTCGCGACAGGGATTTACCAGAGACCCAGTACTTC. This encodes CATSDLQARDRDLPETQYF.

The rearrangement links TRBV5-1 to TRBJ1-2; D is perhaps TRBD1 (6 bases). This CDR3 region has 14 residues. V lost 6 bases to trimming and J lost 3 bases, with 15 bases between them. Looked up from germline, CDR1 is SGHRS and CDR2 is YFSETQ. CDR3 bases: TGCGCCAGCAATCCATGGGGGGCGGACTATGGCTACACCTTC. Amino acids: CASNPWGADYGYTF.

V is TRBV4-3 and J is TRBJ2-7; D not resolved. Trimming pared 0 bases from V and 0 bases from J, leaving 6 bases between. This CDR3 spans 14 amino acids. Germline V gene lookup returns CDR1 LGHNA and CDR2 YSLEER. The CDR3 DNA sequence: TGCGCCAGCAGCCAAGAGACTCCCTCCTACGAGCAGTACTTC. Translating gives CASSQETPSYEQYF.

This chain joins TRBV10-3 and TRBJ1-5, with D possibly being TRBD1 (5 bases). V was cut by 0 bases and J by 5 bases, with 14 bases left in between. The CDR3 covers 16 residues. Germline CDR1 and CDR2: ENHRY and SYGVKD. The CDR3 here is CAISESTGLGDQPQHF. For the CDR3, the DNA is TGTGCCATCAGTGAGTCGACTGGACTAGGGGATCAGCCCCAGCATTTT.

The rearrangement links TRBV2 to TRBJ1-6; D possibly corresponds to TRBD1 (6 bases). The CDR3 runs 13 residues. Germline CDR1 reads SNHLY; CDR2 reads FYNNEI. V was shortened by 5 bases and J by 13 bases, with 15 bases between the two germline ends. The CDR3 nucleotides read TGTGCCAGCAGTTCGGGACACCCTTTTCCCCTCCACTTT. Protein sequence: CASSSGHPFPLHF.

This clonotype was seen just once. The chain links TRBV2 to TRBJ2-3; tentatively, D is TRBD1 (7 bases). Germline V gene data show CDR1 as SNHLY and CDR2 as FYNNEI. The ends were cut back, 3 bases at V and 4 bases at J, with 11 bases in the middle. CDR3 length: 14 residues. The DNA for the CDR3 is TGTGCCAGCAGTGACAGGGGGGTCGCAGATACGCAGTATTTT. Its protein product is CASSDRGVADTQYF.

This sequence joins TRBV2 and TRBJ2-7; D might be TRBD2 (5 bases). The CDR3 has 13 residues. V was trimmed by 1 base and J by 3 bases, leaving 7 bases between them. Per germline, CDR1 SNHLY and CDR2 FYNNEI. The CDR3 DNA reads as TGTGCCAGCAGTGAAGGGGAGCTCTACGAGCAGTACTTC. Translated: CASSEGELYEQYF.

This rearrangement joins TRBV24-1 to TRBJ1-2; no firm D call. Trimming stripped 6 bases from V and 5 bases from J, with 12 bases between. The CDR3 has 13 residues. Germline V gives CDR1 KGHDR, CDR2 SFDVKD. The CDR3 coding sequence is TGTGCCACCAGTCGGGCAGGAGAGTATGGCTACACCTTC. Encoded protein: CATSRAGEYGYTF.

The genes are TRBV15 and TRBJ1-3, with D uncertain. Germline V gene lookup returns CDR1 LNHNV and CDR2 YYDKDF (reference sequence). Trimming pared 0 bases from V and 4 bases from J, leaving 10 bases between. The CDR3 loop spans 15 amino acids. The CDR3 DNA follows: TGTGCCACCAGCAGAGAGCGGATAAAGGGAAACACCATATATTTT. Translation: CATSRERIKGNTIYF.

At least ten counts were recorded for this clonotype. The rearrangement uses TRBV5-8 and TRBJ2-5; 7 positions match TRBD2. Germline V gives CDR1 SGHTS, CDR2 YDEGEE. This CDR3 has 15 residues. J gave up 5 bases and V 4 bases, and 11 bases lay outside the gene matches. Written as DNA, the CDR3 is TGTGCCAGCAGCATTAGGGTCCAGGGAGGGGAGACCCAGTACTTC. This gives the protein CASSIRVQGGETQYF.

A remark on this clonotype: It may be a read error: a sequence one base away is much more abundant. Because it lacks the conserved phenylalanine or tryptophan at the end, this CDR3 is likely a read error. The chain carries TRBV5-1 and TRBJ1-2; 8 positions match TRBD1. Germline CDR1 is SGHRS and CDR2 is YFSETQ. The CDR3 has 16 amino acids. V dropped 3 bases and J dropped 4; count of bases not matched to a gene: 11. The CDR3 nucleotides are TGCGCCAGCAGCTCTACGCCCTCTCAGGGGGCCTATGGCTACACCTGC. It is translated as CASSSTPSQGAYGYTC.

The chain joins TRBV20-1 to TRBJ2-7; 9 bases match TRBD1. Germline values: CDR1 DFQATT, CDR2 SNEGSKA (reference sequence). This CDR3 region has 17 residues. The trim removed 6 bases at V and 6 bases at J, leaving 21 bases unmatched. CDR3 in amino acids: CSAPGGGGGQGNPEQYF. For the CDR3, the DNA is TGCAGTGCCCCTGGGGGGGGGGGGGGACAGGGTAATCCCGAGCAGTACTTC.

This clonotype was seen many times. This chain links TRBV5-8 with TRBJ1-3; 7 bases match TRBD1. V gave up 4 bases and J gave up 0 bases; unmatched junction bases: 7. CDR3 length: 16 residues. Germline lookup yields CDR1 SGHTS and CDR2 YDEGEE. CDR3 sequence reads: CASSPDSGGSGNTIYF. In DNA, the CDR3 is TGTGCCAGCAGCCCGGACTCAGGGGGCTCTGGAAACACCATATATTTT.

Details on this clonotype: The CDR3 end shows no conserved phenylalanine or tryptophan, and so a read error is likely. The genes are TRBV9 and TRBJ1-6, with 9 bases lining up with TRBD1. This CDR3 region has 17 residues. Per germline, CDR1 SGDLS and CDR2 YYNGEE. Trimming at V came to 4 bases and at J to 12 bases, leaving 17 bases not matched to a gene. As DNA, the CDR3 is TGTGCCAGCAGCACTGCCGGGGACAGGGCTAGAGGCGTACCCCTCCACCTT. It translates to CASSTAGDRARGVPLHL.

The V gene is TRBV27, the J gene TRBJ2-5; D remains ambiguous. V shed 5 bases and J shed 0 bases, with 16 bases lying between them. The CDR3 is 16 amino acids. The germline V gene encodes CDR1 MNHEY and CDR2 SMNVEV (reference sequence). The CDR3 is CASSPLSRRNQETQYF. DNA of the CDR3: TGTGCCAGCAGTCCCTTATCTAGACGGAACCAAGAGACCCAGTACTTC.

The sample holds many counts of this clonotype. CDR3: CATSVSGRLQETQYF. DNA of the CDR3: TGTGCCACCAGCGTCAGCGGGAGGCTCCAAGAGACCCAGTACTTC. The gene calls are TRBV15 and TRBJ2-5, with 9 bases that match TRBD2. With 5 bases clipped from V and 1 base from J, the junction kept 5 bases outside the gene matches. The CDR3 totals 15 residues. Germline lookup yields CDR1 LNHNV and CDR2 YYDKDF (reference sequence). Supplemented by reference TRBV15 and TRBJ2-5, the full variable domain reads DAMVIQNPRYQVTQFGKPVTLSCSQTLNHNVMYWYQQKSSQAPKLLFHYYDKDFNNEADTPDNFQSRRPNTSFCFLDIRSPGLGDTAMYLCATSVSGRLQETQYFGPGTRLLVL.

The V gene is TRBV7-9, the J gene TRBJ1-1; a weak D match, TRBD1 (5 bases). Between the trimmed V and J ends, which lost 1 base and 11 bases, there was a span of 17 bases. Germline CDR1 is SEHNR and CDR2 is FQNEAQ (reference sequence). The CDR3 runs to 14 residues. The CDR3 sequence: CASSLEGRLGRAFF. The CDR3 coding sequence is TGTGCCAGCAGCTTAGAGGGCCGTCTGGGACGGGCTTTCTTT.

V and J are TRBV7-2 and TRBJ1-4; D remains ambiguous. The CDR3 runs to 12 residues. V lost 1 base and J lost 8, with 5 bases in between. Looked up from germline, CDR1 is SGHTA and CDR2 is FQGNSA. This chain's CDR3 is CASSLGTEKLFF. CDR3 nucleotide sequence: TGTGCCAGCAGCTTAGGGACCGAAAAACTGTTTTTT.

The chain uses TRBV6-2 or TRBV6-3 and TRBJ2-1; the D gene is possibly TRBD2 (5 bases). V was clipped by 6 bases and J by 7 bases, with 19 bases between them. The CDR3 has 15 amino acids. Germline V CDR1 and CDR2: MNHEY, SVGEGT. CDR3 coding DNA: TGTGCCAGCAGCCCGGGGTACCCGATTAGTAATGAGCAGTTCTTC. This codes for CASSPGYPISNEQFF.

This chain links TRBV7-8 with TRBJ2-5; tentatively, D is TRBD1 (6 bases). Trimming left V 4 bases short and J 5 bases short, with 14 bases between. The CDR3 extends over 14 amino acids. CDR1 SGHVS and CDR2 FQNEAQ come from the germline V gene. DNA for the CDR3: TGTGCCAGCAGCTCCCATCAGGGGTCGGAGACCCAGTACTTC. It is translated as CASSSHQGSETQYF.

Many counts were recorded for this clonotype. This chain connects TRBV19 to TRBJ2-1; the D is unclear. CDR3 length: 13 amino acids. Germline CDR1 is LNHDA and CDR2 is SQIVND (reference sequence). Between the trimmed V and J ends, which lost 2 bases and 8 bases, there was a span of 10 bases. The CDR3 coding sequence is TGTGCCAGTAGTATAAACCCGGCGGATGAGCAGTTCTTC. It yields the protein CASSINPADEQFF.